One TCR beta chain is described in this entry. The antigen is unknown. Measured with immunoSEQ multiplex PCR; TCRdb has only the in-frame clones, and not every one. This sample has about 20,000 clones, with approximately 80% found just once. The data were taken from a study of PD-1 blockade in classical Hodgkin lymphoma. Study-wide points: Reported baseline diversity: healthy donors highest, relapsed/refractory patients lowest. Reasons behind the repertoire differences stay unclear, perhaps disease activity or earlier therapy.

The sample's time point: newly diagnosed, previously untreated cHL patient sample. Thawed PBMCs were the source of CD4+ T cells, purified by magnetic negative selection. For comparison, PBMCs from newly diagnosed, untreated classical Hodgkin lymphoma were used. CDR3 length: 15 amino acids. Looked up from germline, CDR1 is SNHLY and CDR2 is FYNNEI. V dropped 3 bases and J dropped 7; count of bases not matched to a gene: 7. The clonotype was recovered from a human donor with classical Hodgkin lymphoma. The chain is built from TRBV2 and TRBJ1-5; 9 nucleotides line up with TRBD1. Source material: CD4+ T cells from blood. Written as DNA, the CDR3 is TGTGCCAGCAGTGAGCTCGGGACAGGGAGGCAGCCCCAGCATTTT. Its translation: CASSELGTGRQPQHF.